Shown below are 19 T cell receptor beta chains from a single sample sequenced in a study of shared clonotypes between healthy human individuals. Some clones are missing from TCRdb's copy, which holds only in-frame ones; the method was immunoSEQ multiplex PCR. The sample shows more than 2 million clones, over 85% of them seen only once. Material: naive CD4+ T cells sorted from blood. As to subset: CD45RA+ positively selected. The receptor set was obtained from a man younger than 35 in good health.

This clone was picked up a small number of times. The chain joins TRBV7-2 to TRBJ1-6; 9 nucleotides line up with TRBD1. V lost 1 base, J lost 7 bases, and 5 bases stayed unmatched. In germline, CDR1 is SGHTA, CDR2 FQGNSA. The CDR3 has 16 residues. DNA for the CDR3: TGTGCCAGCAGCTTAGACAGGGGGCAGTTCAATTCACCCCTCCACTTT. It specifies CASSLDRGQFNSPLHF.

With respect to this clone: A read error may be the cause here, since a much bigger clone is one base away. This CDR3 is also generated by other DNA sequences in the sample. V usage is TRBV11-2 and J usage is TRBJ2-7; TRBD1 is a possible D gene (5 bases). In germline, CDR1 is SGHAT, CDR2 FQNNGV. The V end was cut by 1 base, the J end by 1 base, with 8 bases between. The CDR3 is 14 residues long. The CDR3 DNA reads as TGTGCCAGCAGCTTAGGCAGGGCATCCTACGAGCAGTACTTC. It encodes CASSLGRASYEQYF.

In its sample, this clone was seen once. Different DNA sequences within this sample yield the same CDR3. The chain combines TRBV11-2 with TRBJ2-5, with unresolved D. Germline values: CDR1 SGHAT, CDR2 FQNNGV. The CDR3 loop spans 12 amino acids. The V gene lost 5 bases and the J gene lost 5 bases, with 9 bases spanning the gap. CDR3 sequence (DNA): TGTGCCAGCAGCCCCCTGGGGGAGACCCAGTACTTC. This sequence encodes CASSPLGETQYF.

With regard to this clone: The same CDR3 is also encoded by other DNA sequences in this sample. The CDR3 is CASSLGVDTQYF. DNA for the CDR3: TGCGCCAGCAGCTTGGGTGTAGATACGCAGTATTTT. The chain recombines TRBV5-1 with TRBJ2-3; D is unclear. The CDR3 has 12 amino acids. The V end was cut by 0 bases, the J end by 5 bases, with 4 bases between. Per germline, CDR1 SGHRS and CDR2 YFSETQ.

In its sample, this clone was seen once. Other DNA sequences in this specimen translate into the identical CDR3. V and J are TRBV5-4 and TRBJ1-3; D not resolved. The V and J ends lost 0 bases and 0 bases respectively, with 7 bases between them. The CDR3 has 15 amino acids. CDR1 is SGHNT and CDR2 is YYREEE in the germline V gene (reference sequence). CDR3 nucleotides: TGTGCCAGCAGCTTGGGAGGGAACTCTGGAAACACCATATATTTT. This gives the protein CASSLGGNSGNTIYF.

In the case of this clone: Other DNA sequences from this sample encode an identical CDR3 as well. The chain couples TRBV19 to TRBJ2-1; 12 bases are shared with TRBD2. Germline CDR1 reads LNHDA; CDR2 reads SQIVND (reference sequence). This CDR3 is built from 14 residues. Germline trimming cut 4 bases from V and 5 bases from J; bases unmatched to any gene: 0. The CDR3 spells CASSRLAGDNEQFF. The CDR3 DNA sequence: TGTGCCAGTAGTAGACTAGCGGGGGACAATGAGCAGTTCTTC.

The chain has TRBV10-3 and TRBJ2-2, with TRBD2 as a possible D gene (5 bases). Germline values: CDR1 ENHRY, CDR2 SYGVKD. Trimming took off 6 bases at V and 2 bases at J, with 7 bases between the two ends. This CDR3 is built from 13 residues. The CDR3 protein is CAIREGNTGELFF. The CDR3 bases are TGTGCCATCAGAGAGGGAAACACCGGGGAGCTGTTTTTT.

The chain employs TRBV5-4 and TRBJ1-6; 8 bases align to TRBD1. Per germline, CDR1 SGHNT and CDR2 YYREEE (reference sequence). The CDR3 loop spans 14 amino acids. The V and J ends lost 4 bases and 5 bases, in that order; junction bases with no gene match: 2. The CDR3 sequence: CASSMDRDNSPLHF. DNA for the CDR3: TGTGCCAGCAGCATGGACAGGGATAATTCACCCCTCCACTTT.

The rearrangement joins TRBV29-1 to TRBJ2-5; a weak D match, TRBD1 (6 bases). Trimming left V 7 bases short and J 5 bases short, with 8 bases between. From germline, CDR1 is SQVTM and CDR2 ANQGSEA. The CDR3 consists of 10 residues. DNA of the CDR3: TGCAGCGCAGGGGACGAGACCCAGTACTTC. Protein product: CSAGDETQYF.

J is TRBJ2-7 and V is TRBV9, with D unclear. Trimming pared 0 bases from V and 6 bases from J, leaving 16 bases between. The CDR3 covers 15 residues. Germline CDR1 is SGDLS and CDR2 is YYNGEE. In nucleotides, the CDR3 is TGTGCCAGCAGCGTAGACTCCGTGATTTTTTCCGAGCAGTACTTC. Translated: CASSVDSVIFSEQYF.

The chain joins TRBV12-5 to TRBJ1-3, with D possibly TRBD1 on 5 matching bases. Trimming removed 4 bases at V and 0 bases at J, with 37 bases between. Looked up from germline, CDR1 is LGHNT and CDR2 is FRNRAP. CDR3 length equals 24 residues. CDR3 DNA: TGTGCTAGTGGTTCGACACCACGACCACCTCCGGGGCACCCCCCTAGCCGCTCTGGAAACACCATATATTTT. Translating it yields CASGSTPRPPPGHPPSRSGNTIYF.

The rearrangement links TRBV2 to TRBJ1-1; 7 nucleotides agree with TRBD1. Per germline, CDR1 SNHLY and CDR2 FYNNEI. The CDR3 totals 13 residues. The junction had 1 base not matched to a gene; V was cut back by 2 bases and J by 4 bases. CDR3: CASSEQGVTEAFF. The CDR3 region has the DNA TGTGCCAGCAGTGAACAGGGGGTCACTGAAGCTTTCTTT. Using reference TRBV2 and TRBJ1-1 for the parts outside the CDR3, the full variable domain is EPEVTQTPSHQVTQMGQEVILRCVPISNHLYFYWYRQILGQKVEFLVSFYNNEISEKSEIFDDQFSVERPDGSNFTLKIRSTKLEDSAMYFCASSEQGVTEAFFGQGTRLTVV.

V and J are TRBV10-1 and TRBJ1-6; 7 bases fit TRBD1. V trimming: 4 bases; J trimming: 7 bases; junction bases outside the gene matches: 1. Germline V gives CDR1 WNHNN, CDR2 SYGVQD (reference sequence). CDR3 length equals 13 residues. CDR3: CASSVTGNSPLHF. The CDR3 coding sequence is TGCGCCAGCAGTGTGACAGGGAATTCACCCCTCCACTTT.

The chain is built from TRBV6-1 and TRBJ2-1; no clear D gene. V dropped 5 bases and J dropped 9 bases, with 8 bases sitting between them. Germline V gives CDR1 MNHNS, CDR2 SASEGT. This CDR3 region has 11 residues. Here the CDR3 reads CASSSGREQFF. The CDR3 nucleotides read TGTGCCAGCAGTTCAGGACGTGAGCAGTTCTTC.

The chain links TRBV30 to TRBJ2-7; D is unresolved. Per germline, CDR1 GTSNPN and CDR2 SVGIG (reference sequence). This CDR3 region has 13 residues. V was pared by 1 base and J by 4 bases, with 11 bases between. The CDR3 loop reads CAWSGSPPYEQYF. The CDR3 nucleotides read TGTGCCTGGAGTGGCTCCCCACCGTACGAGCAGTACTTC.

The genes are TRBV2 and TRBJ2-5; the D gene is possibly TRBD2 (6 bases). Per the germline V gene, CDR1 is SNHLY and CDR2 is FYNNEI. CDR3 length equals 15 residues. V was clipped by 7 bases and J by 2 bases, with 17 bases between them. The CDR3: CASNYLGGLQETQYF. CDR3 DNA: TGTGCCAGCAATTATTTGGGGGGTCTACAAGAGACCCAGTACTTC.

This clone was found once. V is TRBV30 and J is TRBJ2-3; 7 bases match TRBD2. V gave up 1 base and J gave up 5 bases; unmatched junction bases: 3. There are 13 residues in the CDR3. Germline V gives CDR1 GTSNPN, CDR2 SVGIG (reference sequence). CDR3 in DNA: TGTGCCTGGAGTGCCACGGGAGGAGATACGCAGTATTTT. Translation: CAWSATGGDTQYF.

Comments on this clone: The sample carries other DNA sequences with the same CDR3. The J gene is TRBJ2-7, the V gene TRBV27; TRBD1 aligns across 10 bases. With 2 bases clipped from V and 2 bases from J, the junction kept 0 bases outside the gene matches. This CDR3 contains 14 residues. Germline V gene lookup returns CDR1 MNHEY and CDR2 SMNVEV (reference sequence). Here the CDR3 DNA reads TGTGCCAGCAGTTTAGGACAGGGGGCCTACGAGCAGTACTTC. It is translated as CASSLGQGAYEQYF.

The CDR3 DNA sequence: TGTGCCAGCAGCAACCATCGGGACTGGGCCTACGAGCAGTACTTC. It specifies CASSNHRDWAYEQYF. This chain connects TRBV21-1 to TRBJ2-7; the table's D call of TRBD2 was not tested on the DNA. TRBV21-1 constitutes a pseudogene. The CDR3 consists of 15 residues.